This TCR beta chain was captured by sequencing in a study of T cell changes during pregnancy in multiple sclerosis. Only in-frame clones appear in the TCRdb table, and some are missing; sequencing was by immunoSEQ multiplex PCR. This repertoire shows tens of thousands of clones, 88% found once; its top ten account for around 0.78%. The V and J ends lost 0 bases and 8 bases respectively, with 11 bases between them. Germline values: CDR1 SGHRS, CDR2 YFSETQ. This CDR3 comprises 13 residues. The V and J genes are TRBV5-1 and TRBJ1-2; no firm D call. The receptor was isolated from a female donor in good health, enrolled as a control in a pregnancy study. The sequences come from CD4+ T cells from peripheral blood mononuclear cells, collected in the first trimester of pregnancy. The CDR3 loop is CASSLVGAEGYTF. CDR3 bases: TGCGCCAGCAGCTTGGTTGGTGCGGAGGGCTACACCTTC.